This T cell receptor (beta chain) was found in a study of blood T cell repertoires in COVID-19. Study information: The origin of the acute and convalescent COVID-19 samples was the United States, Italy and Spain. The cDNA or gDNA used as material had been derived from T cells, B-cell-depleted T cells, or PBMCs.

Source study methods: For nucleated cells, counts were estimated from reference gene primer amplification. The method was immunoSEQ multiplex PCR; TCRdb's version includes in-frame clones alone and lacks a portion of them. V and J calls and clone size follow that table, whereas D and trimming were derived from the DNA. The sample lists about 100,000 clones; around four fifths were seen once. The germline gives CDR1 MNHNY, CDR2 SVGAGI (reference sequence). This CDR3 contains 16 residues. V lost 5 bases and J 0 bases, leaving 16 bases between the germline ends. Sequenced input: peripheral blood. This TCR was recovered from a man between 70 and 80 years old with active or convalescent COVID-19. The chain links TRBV6-6 to TRBJ1-1; D possibly corresponds to TRBD1 (6 bases). CDR3 loop: CASSPVRQVVNTEAFF. The CDR3 region has the DNA TGTGCCAGCAGTCCCGTAAGACAGGTCGTGAACACTGAAGCTTTCTTT.